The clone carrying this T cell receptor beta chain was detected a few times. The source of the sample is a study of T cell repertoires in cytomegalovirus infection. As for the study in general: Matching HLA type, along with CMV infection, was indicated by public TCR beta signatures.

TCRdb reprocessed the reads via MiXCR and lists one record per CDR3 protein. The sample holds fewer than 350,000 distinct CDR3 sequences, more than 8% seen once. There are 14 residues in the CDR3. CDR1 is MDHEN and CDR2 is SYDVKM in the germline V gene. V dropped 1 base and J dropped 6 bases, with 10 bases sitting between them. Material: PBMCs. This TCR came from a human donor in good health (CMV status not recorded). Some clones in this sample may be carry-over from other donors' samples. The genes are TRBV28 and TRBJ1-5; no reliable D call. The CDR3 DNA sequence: TGTGCCAGCAGTTTATATGGGAGCCGTCAGCCCCAGCATTTT. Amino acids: CASSLYGSRQPQHF.